A selection of T cell receptor beta chains follows, all from one sample in a study of Ad26.COV2.S vaccination and SARS-CoV-2 variants. Clones were read by immunoSEQ multiplex PCR, and TCRdb kept only the in-frame ones, dropping some. Of around 450,000 clones listed, about nine tenths were seen once; the top ten hold around 1.6%. The sequencing used peripheral blood, collected in a trial of Ad26.COV2.S vaccine versus placebo. These TCRs come from a person aged 18 to 65 who received the Ad26.COV2.S COVID-19 vaccine or a placebo. Each CDR3 is given with its conserved first and last residue. A D gene is named only where the DNA matches it firmly. For some rows the clone size is stated as once, few or many, or as a class when expanded; others skip it.

TRBJ2-1 NA TRBV5-1 NA TGCGCCAGCAGCTTTATCCGCGGGGCCCCCAATGAGCAGTTCTTC CASSFIRGAPNEQFF
TRBJ1-2 NA TRBV27 NA TGTGCCAGCAGTTCGTTGGGCGGCTTCTTTCTTGGCTACACCTTC CASSSLGGFFLGYTF
TRBJ1-1 once TRBV29-1 NA TGCAGCGTTTTAGGGAGGTTTGAAGCTTTCTTT CSVLGRFEAFF
TRBJ2-7 NA TRBV10-2 TRBD1 TGCGCCAGCAGTGGACAGGGCCTCTCCTACGAGCAGTACTTC CASSGQGLSYEQYF
TRBJ2-1 NA TRBV18 TRBD2 TGTGCCAGCTCACGCTTAAGGGCTAGCGGGAGGGCGGCCCACAATGAGCAGTTCTTC CASSRLRASGRAAHNEQFF
TRBJ1-1 NA TRBV20-1 TRBD1 TGCAGTGCTAGTGGGACAGCTACGAACACTGAAGCTTTCTTT CSASGTATNTEAFF
TRBJ1-4 NA TRBV18 NA TGTGCCAGCTCAGCCGCGGGGGCGGAAAAACTGTTTTTT CASSAAGAEKLFF
TRBJ1-1 NA TRBV3-1/TRBV3-2 NA TGTGCCAGCAGCCAAGATGGGGTGGGCACTGAAGCTTTCTTT CASSQDGVGTEAFF
TRBJ1-6 NA TRBV19 TRBD1 TGTGCCAGTAGTAACACGGGACAGGGAACACCACCCCTCCACTTT CASSNTGQGTPPLHF
TRBJ2-1 NA TRBV25-1 TRBD1 TGTGCCAGCAGTGAAATGAGGGGACAGAGAAATGAGCAGTTCTTC CASSEMRGQRNEQFF
TRBJ1-5 once TRBV11-2 NA TGTGCCAGCAGCACACAGGAAAATCAGCCCCAGCATTTT CASSTQENQPQHF
TRBJ1-3 NA TRBV9 NA TGTGCCAGCAGCCTCGACCAGGACCGCTCTGGAAACACCATATATTTT CASSLDQDRSGNTIYF
TRBJ1-1 NA TRBV3-1/TRBV3-2 NA TGTGCCAGCAGCCACCACAGGGAGAACACTGAAGCTTTCTTT CASSHHRENTEAFF
TRBJ1-1 NA TRBV9 TRBD1 TGTGCCAGCAGCGTTCGTCCCTCCGGGACAGGGGCTGAAGCTTTCTTT CASSVRPSGTGAEAFF
TRBJ1-5 NA TRBV12-3/TRBV12-4 NA TGTGCCAGCAGGACACAGGGACAGCCCCAGCATTTT CASRTQGQPQHF
TRBJ1-1 NA TRBV5-6 NA TGTGCCAGCAGCTTGGGCTGGGGCACTGAAGCTTTCTTT CASSLGWGTEAFF
TRBJ2-1 NA TRBV27 TRBD2 TGTGCCAGCAGTTTCAAGCGGGGTGTTAATGAGCAGTTCTTC CASSFKRGVNEQFF
TRBJ1-1 NA TRBV30 NA TGTGCCTGGAGTAGGGAGATGAACACTGAAGCTTTCTTT CAWSREMNTEAFF
TRBJ2-7 NA TRBV11-2 TRBD1 TGTGCCAGCAGCTCGGTCCCAGGGGGAACCTACGAGCAGTACTTC CASSSVPGGTYEQYF
TRBJ1-2 NA TRBV7-2 NA TGTGCCAGCAGCTTAATGGGGTATGGCTACACCTTC CASSLMGYGYTF
TRBJ2-1 NA TRBV5-1 NA TGCGCCAGCGGACCGGGGGAATCCTACAATGAGCAGTTCTTC CASGPGESYNEQFF
TRBJ2-1 NA TRBV9 NA TGTGCCAGCAGCGGAGGTTTAGACCACCCGAATGAGCAGTTCTTC CASSGGLDHPNEQFF
TRBJ2-2 few TRBV5-3 NA TGTGCCAGAAGGTCGCTCTTGGGCACCGGGGAGCTGTTTTTT CARRSLLGTGELFF
TRBJ1-5 NA TRBV19 TRBD1 TGTGCCAGTAGTATAGTCGCGGACAGGGGGAAAGGCAATCAGCCCCAGCATTTT CASSIVADRGKGNQPQHF
TRBJ1-1 NA TRBV5-1 NA TGCGCCAGCAGCTTGTCCCCACAGAACACTGAAGCTTTCTTT CASSLSPQNTEAFF
TRBJ1-2 NA TRBV5-4 NA TGTGCCAGCAGCTTGGAGGAGGCGGGGGCCTATGGCTACACCTTC CASSLEEAGAYGYTF
TRBJ2-1 NA TRBV2 TRBD2 TGTGCCAGCAGTGAATCCCGAGGACTAGCGAGTTACAATGAGCAGTTCTTC CASSESRGLASYNEQFF